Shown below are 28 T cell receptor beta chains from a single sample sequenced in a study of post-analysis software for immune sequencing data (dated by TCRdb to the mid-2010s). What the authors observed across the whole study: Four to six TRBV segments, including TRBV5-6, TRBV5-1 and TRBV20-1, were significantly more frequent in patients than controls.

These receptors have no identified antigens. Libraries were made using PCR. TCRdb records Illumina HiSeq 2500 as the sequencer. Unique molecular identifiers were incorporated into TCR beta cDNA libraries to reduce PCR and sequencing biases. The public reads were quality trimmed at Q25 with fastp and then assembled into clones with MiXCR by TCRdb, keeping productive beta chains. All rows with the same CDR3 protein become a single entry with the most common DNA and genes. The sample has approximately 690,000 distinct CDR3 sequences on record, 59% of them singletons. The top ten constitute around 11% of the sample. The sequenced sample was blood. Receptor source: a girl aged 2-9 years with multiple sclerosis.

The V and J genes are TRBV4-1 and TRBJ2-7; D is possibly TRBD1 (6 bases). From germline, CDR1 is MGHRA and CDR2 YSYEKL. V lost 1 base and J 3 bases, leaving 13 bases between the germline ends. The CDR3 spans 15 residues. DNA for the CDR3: TGCGCCAGCAGCCAAGCCCCGGAAGGGGGCTACGAGCAGTACTTC. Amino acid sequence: CASSQAPEGGYEQYF.

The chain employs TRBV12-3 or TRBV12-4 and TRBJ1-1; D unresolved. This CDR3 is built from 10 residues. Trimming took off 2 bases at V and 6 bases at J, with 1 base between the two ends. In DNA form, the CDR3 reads TGTGCCAGCAGTTTATCTGAAGCTTTCTTT. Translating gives CASSLSEAFF.

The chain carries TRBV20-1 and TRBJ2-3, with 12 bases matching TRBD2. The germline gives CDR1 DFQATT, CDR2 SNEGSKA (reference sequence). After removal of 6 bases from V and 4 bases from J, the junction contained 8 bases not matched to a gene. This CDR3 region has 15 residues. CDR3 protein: CSATPSGGAADTQYF. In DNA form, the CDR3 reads TGCAGTGCCACGCCTAGCGGGGGGGCCGCAGATACGCAGTATTTT.

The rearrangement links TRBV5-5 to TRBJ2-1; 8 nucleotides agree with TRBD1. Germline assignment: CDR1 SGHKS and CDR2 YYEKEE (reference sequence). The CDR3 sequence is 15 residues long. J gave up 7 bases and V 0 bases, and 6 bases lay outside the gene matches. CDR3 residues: CASSLGTGSRNEQFF. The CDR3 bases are TGTGCCAGCAGCTTGGGGACAGGGTCTCGGAATGAGCAGTTCTTC. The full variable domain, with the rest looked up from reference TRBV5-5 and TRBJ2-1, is DAGVTQSPTHLIKTRGQQVTLRCSPISGHKSVSWYQQVLGQGPQFIFQYYEKEERGRGNFPDRFSARQFPNYSSELNVNALLLGDSALYLCASSLGTGSRNEQFFGPGTRLTVL.

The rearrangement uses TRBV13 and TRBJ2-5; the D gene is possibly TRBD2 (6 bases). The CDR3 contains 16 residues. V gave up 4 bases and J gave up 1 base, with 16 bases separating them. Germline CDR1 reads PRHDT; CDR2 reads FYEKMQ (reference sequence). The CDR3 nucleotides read TGTGCCAGCAGCTCATGGACGGGAGCGGTCCAAGAGACCCAGTACTTC. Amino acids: CASSSWTGAVQETQYF.

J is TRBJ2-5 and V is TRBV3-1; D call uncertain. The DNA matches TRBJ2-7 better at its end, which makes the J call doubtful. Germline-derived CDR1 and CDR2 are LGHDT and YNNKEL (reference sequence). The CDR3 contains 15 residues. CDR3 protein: CASSQGPPGPYEQYF. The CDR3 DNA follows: TGTGCCAGCAGCCAAGGGCCCCCGGGCCCCTACGAGCAGTACTTC.

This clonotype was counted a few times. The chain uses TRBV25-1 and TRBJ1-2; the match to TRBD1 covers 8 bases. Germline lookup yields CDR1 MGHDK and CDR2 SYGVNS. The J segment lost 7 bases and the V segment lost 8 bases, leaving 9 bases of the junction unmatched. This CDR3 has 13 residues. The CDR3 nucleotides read TGTGCCAGCTCCTGGACAGGGTCTGTTGGCTACACCTTC. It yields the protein CASSWTGSVGYTF.

CDR3 loop: CASLVGFTDTQYF. In nucleotides, the CDR3 is TGTGCCAGCCTCGTAGGCTTCACAGATACGCAGTATTTT. The genes are TRBV2 and TRBJ2-3; no clear D gene. V was clipped by 8 bases and J by 2 bases, with 11 bases between them. CDR3 length: 13 residues. In germline, CDR1 is SNHLY, CDR2 FYNNEI.

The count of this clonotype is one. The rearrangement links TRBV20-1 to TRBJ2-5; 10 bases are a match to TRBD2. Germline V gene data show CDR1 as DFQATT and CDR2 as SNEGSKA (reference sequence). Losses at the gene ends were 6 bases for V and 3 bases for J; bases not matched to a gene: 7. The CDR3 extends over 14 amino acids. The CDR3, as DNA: TGCAGTGCCCTTAGGACTAGCGGAAAAGAGACCCAGTACTTC. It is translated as CSALRTSGKETQYF.

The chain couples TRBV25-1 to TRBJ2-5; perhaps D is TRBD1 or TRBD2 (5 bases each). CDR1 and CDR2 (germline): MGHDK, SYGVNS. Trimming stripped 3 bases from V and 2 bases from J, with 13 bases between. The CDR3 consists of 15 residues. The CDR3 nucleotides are TGTGCCAGCAGTGACCGGGACCGGGCACAAGAGACCCAGTACTTC. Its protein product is CASSDRDRAQETQYF.

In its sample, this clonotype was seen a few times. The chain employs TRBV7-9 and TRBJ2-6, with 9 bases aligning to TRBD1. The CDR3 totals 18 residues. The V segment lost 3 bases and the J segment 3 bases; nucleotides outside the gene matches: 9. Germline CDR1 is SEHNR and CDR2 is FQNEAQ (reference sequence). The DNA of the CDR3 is TGTGCCAGCAGCTTCCCGGGACAGGGATTGGGTGGGGCCAACGTCCTGACTTTC. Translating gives CASSFPGQGLGGANVLTF.

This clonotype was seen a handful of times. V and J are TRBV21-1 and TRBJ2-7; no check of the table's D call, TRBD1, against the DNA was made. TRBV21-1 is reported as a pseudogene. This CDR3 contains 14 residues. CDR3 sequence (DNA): TGTGCCAGCAGCTCCCCGGGACAGGGTAACGAGCAGTACTTC. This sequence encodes CASSSPGQGNEQYF.

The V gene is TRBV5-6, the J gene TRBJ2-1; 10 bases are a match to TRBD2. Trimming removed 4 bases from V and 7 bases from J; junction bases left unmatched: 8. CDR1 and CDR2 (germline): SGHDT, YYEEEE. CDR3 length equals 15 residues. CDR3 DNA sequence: TGTGCCAGCAGCCCGCGCCCACTAGCGGGGAATGAGCAGTTCTTC. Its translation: CASSPRPLAGNEQFF.

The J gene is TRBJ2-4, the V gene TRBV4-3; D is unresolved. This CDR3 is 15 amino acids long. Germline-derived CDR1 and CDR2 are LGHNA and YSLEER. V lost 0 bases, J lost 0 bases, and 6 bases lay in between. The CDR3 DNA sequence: TGCGCCAGCAGCCAAGATAGTCCAGCCAAAAACATTCAGTACTTC. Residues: CASSQDSPAKNIQYF.

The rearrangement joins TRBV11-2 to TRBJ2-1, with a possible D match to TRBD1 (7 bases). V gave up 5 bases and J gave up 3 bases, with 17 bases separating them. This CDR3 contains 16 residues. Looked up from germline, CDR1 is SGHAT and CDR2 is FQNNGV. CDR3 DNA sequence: TGTGCCAGCAGCCACACGGGGGCAGGGGGCTACAATGAGCAGTTCTTC. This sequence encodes CASSHTGAGGYNEQFF. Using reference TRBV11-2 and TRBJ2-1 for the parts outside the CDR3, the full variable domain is EAGVAQSPRYKIIEKRQSVAFWCNPISGHATLYWYQQILGQGPKLLIQFQNNGVVDDSQLPKDRFSAERLKGVDSTLKIQPAKLEDSAVYLCASSHTGAGGYNEQFFGPGTRLTVL.

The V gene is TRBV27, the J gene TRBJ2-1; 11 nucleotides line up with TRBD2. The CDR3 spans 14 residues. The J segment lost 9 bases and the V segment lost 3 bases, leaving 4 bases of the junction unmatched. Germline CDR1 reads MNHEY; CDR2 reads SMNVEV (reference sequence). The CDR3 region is CASSFTSGGPEQFF. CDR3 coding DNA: TGTGCCAGCAGTTTCACTAGCGGGGGACCTGAGCAGTTCTTC.

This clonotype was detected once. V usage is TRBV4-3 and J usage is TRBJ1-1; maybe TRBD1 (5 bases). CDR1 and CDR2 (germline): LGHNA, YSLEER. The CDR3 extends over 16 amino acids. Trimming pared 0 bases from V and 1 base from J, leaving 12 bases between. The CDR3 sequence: CASSQEIVGANTEAFF. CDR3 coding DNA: TGCGCCAGCAGCCAAGAAATTGTTGGGGCGAACACTGAAGCTTTCTTT.

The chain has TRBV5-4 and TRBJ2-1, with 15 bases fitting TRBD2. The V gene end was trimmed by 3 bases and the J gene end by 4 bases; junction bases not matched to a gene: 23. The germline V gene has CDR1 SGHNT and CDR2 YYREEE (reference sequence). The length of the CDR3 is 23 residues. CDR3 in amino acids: CASSSRPPGLAGGTSRTYNEQFF. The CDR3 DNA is TGTGCCAGCAGCTCACGCCCCCCAGGACTAGCGGGAGGGACCTCCAGGACTTACAATGAGCAGTTCTTC.

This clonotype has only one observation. The CDR3 sequence is CSAKGLAGLDTQYF. CDR3 sequence (DNA): TGCAGTGCTAAGGGCCTAGCGGGGTTAGATACGCAGTATTTT. The chain is built from TRBV20-1 and TRBJ2-3; 9 positions agree with TRBD2. CDR3 length: 14 amino acids. The V gene end was trimmed by 4 bases and the J gene end by 5 bases; junction bases not matched to a gene: 7. Germline-derived CDR1 and CDR2 are DFQATT and SNEGSKA (reference sequence).

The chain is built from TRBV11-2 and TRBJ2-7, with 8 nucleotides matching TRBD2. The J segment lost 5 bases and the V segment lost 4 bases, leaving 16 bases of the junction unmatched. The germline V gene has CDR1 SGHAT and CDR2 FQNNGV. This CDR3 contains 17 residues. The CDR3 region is CASSSGRGEGRSDEQYF. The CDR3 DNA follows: TGTGCCAGCAGCTCCGGGCGGGGGGAGGGCCGATCTGACGAGCAGTACTTC.

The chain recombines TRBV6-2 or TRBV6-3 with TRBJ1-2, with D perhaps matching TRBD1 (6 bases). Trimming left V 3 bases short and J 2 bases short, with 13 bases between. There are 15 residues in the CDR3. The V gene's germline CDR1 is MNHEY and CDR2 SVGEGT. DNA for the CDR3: TGTGCCAGCAGTTATCATCGGACAGAGAACTATGGCTACACCTTC. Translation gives CASSYHRTENYGYTF.

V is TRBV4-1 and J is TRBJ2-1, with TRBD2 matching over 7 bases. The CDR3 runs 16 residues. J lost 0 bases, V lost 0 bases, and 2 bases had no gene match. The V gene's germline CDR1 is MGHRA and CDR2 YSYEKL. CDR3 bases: TGCGCCAGCAGCCAAGAAAGCGGGAACTCCTACAATGAGCAGTTCTTC. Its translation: CASSQESGNSYNEQFF.

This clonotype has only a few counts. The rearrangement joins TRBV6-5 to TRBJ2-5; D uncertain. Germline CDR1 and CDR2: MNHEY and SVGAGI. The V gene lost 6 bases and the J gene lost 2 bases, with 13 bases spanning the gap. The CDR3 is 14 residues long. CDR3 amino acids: CASSSEGPQETQYF. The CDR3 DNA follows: TGTGCCAGCAGCTCGGAAGGGCCGCAAGAGACCCAGTACTTC.

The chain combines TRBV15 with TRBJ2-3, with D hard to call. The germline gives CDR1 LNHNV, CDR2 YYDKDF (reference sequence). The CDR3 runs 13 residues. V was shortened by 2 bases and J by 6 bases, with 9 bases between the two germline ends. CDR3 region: CATSRLFEDTQYF. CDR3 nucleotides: TGTGCCACCAGCAGACTTTTTGAGGATACGCAGTATTTT. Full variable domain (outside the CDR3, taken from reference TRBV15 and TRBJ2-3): DAMVIQNPRYQVTQFGKPVTLSCSQTLNHNVMYWYQQKSSQAPKLLFHYYDKDFNNEADTPDNFQSRRPNTSFCFLDIRSPGLGDTAMYLCATSRLFEDTQYFGPGTRLTVL.

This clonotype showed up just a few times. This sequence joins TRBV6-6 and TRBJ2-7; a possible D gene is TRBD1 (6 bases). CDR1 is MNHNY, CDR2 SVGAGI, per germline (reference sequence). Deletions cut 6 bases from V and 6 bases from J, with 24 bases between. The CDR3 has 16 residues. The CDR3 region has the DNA TGTGCCAGCAGCCAAAAGTTACCATCAGGGGTTATCGAGCAGTACTTC. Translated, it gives CASSQKLPSGVIEQYF.

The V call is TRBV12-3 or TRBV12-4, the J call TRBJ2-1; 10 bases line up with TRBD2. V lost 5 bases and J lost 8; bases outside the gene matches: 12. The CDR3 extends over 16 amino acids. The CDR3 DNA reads TGTGCCAGCAGTCCGAGGGGACTAGCGACAGTCGATGAGCAGTTCTTC. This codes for CASSPRGLATVDEQFF.

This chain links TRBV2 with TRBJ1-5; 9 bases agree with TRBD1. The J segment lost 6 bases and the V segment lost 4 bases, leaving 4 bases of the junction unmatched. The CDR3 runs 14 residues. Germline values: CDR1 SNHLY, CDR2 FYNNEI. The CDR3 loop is CASSGDRVGQPQHF. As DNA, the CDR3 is TGTGCCAGCAGTGGGGACAGGGTAGGTCAGCCCCAGCATTTT.

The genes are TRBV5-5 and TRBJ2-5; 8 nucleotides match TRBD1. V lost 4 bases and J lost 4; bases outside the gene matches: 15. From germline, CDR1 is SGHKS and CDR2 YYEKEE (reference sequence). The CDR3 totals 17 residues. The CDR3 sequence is CASSLSYHRGNRETQYF. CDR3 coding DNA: TGTGCCAGCAGCCTCTCCTACCACAGGGGGAACAGAGAGACCCAGTACTTC.